This T cell receptor beta chain was captured by sequencing in a study of identical twins. General observations from the study: Its conclusions, products of cross-sectional statistical analysis, did not come from following the same donors. Invariant T cells like MAIT and iNKT could partly confound the zero-insertion analyses. Some out-of-frame alpha sequences were shared by twins, and these showed excess low generation probability.

TCRdb passed the 5' RACE reads through MiXCR, listing each CDR3 protein once. This table has roughly 490,000 distinct CDR3 sequences, approximately 14% appearing once. With 1 base removed from V and 10 bases from J, the gap between germline ends came to 15 bases. The CDR3 runs to 14 residues. The germline V gene has CDR1 SGHTA and CDR2 FQGNSA. In this sample, this clonotype turned up a few times. Its matching antigen is unknown. In addition, the sample was reused for a study of yellow fever vaccine responses in identical twins.

This TCR was recovered from a woman aged 18-29 years in good health. V is TRBV7-2 and J is TRBJ2-3; D possibly corresponds to TRBD1 (7 bases). The sample taken for sequencing was CD4+ T cells sorted from blood. CDR3 region: CASSLGRQGGSQYF. The CDR3 DNA reads as TGTGCCAGCAGCTTAGGCCGACAGGGAGGCTCGCAGTATTTT.